The 31 T cell receptor beta chains given below trace back to one sample, sequenced in a study of CD8 T cells in Susac syndrome. RNA amounts of roughly 0.5 to 1 ug underwent reverse transcription with random hexamers. TCRdb redid the calling of the immunoSEQ multiplex PCR reads with MiXCR, one entry per CDR3 protein. The sample consists of about 77,000 distinct CDR3 sequences, around 93% of them appearing once. The sequenced sample was CD4+ T cells from PBMCs. Receptors were obtained from a human donor with Susac syndrome.

This chain connects TRBV29-1 to TRBJ2-1; 13 bases agree with TRBD2. Germline assignment: CDR1 SQVTM and CDR2 ANQGSEA. Germline trimming cut 0 bases from V and 8 bases from J; bases unmatched to any gene: 13. The CDR3 covers 18 residues. CDR3 DNA: TGCAGCGTTGAAGATTTCTCGACTAGCGGGAGGCTTAACGATGAGCAGTTCTTC. This sequence encodes CSVEDFSTSGRLNDEQFF.

The CDR3 is CASSLSPVRNEQFF. CDR3 in DNA: TGTGCCAGCAGCCTTAGTCCGGTAAGAAATGAGCAGTTCTTC. This rearrangement joins TRBV14 to TRBJ2-1; D gene ambiguous. The CDR3 is 14 amino acids. CDR1 is SGHDN and CDR2 is FVKESK in the germline V gene. The V end was cut by 4 bases, the J end by 7 bases, with 14 bases between.

J is TRBJ1-1 and V is TRBV29-1; D gene uncertain. The CDR3 length is 13 residues. The V end lost 4 bases, the J end lost 0 bases, and 9 bases lay between the germline ends. CDR1 and CDR2 (germline): SQVTM, ANQGSEA. CDR3 region: CSVGQRMNTEAFF. The CDR3 bases are TGCAGCGTTGGACAACGTATGAACACTGAAGCTTTCTTT.

This rearrangement joins TRBV7-9 to TRBJ2-1, with D maybe TRBD1 (6 bases). Between the trimmed V and J ends, which lost 3 bases and 7 bases, there was a span of 10 bases. The CDR3 is made up of 13 amino acids. Germline CDR1 reads SEHNR; CDR2 reads FQNEAQ (reference sequence). As DNA, the CDR3 is TGTGCCAGCAGCTTGGGGGCTAGTAATGAGCAGTTCTTC. This translates into CASSLGASNEQFF.

V usage is TRBV5-1 and J usage is TRBJ2-1; the D gene is possibly TRBD2 (7 bases). The ends were cut back, 4 bases at V and 7 bases at J, with 18 bases in the middle. Per germline, CDR1 SGHRS and CDR2 YFSETQ. CDR3 length: 15 residues. The chain's CDR3 is CASSPGASGGNEQFF. Here the CDR3 DNA reads TGCGCCAGCAGCCCAGGGGCTAGCGGCGGGAATGAGCAGTTCTTC.

V gene TRBV7-8 combines with J gene TRBJ2-5; 7 bases match TRBD2. Trimming removed 2 bases from V and 3 bases from J; junction bases left unmatched: 6. The germline gives CDR1 SGHVS, CDR2 FQNEAQ. The CDR3 extends over 15 amino acids. The CDR3 loop reads CASSLFSGTKETQYF. The CDR3 coding sequence is TGTGCCAGCAGCTTATTTTCCGGGACTAAAGAGACCCAGTACTTC.

The genes are TRBV7-9 and TRBJ2-6; unclear D gene. Between the trimmed V and J ends, which lost 1 base and 2 bases, there was a span of 9 bases. CDR3 length equals 16 residues. Looked up from germline, CDR1 is SEHNR and CDR2 is FQNEAQ (reference sequence). CDR3 sequence reads: CASSLDRVTGANVLTF. As DNA, the CDR3 is TGTGCCAGCAGCTTAGACCGAGTTACTGGGGCCAACGTCCTGACTTTC.

The CDR3 bases are TGCGCCAGCAGCTTGGGTGGTAGCTCCTACAATGAGCAGTTCTTC. This sequence encodes CASSLGGSSYNEQFF. The genes are TRBV5-1 and TRBJ2-1; D unclear. The CDR3 is 15 residues long. CDR1 and CDR2 from the germline V gene are SGHRS and YFSETQ. Trimming took 0 bases from V and 0 from J, leaving 7 bases between them.

The chain couples TRBV27 to TRBJ2-4; no reliable D call. Per germline, CDR1 MNHEY and CDR2 SMNVEV (reference sequence). The CDR3 is 15 amino acids. Trimming left V 4 bases short and J 1 base short, with 11 bases between. CDR3 loop: CASSSLSQAKNIQYF. As DNA, the CDR3 is TGTGCCAGCAGTTCCCTCTCCCAGGCCAAAAACATTCAGTACTTC.

The gene calls are TRBV6-1 and TRBJ2-1; tentatively, D is TRBD1 or TRBD2 (6 bases each). V was clipped by 3 bases and J by 8 bases, with 14 bases between them. The CDR3 covers 14 residues. Germline-derived CDR1 and CDR2 are MNHNS and SASEGT. The CDR3 sequence is CASSDVGGGDEQFF. In nucleotides, the CDR3 is TGTGCCAGCAGTGATGTGGGGGGCGGGGATGAGCAGTTCTTC.

V is TRBV6-2 or TRBV6-3 and J is TRBJ2-1; tentative D call: TRBD2 (6 bases). This CDR3 region has 12 residues. CDR1 and CDR2 from the germline V gene are MNHEY and SVGEGT. Trimming left V 4 bases short and J 7 bases short, with 8 bases between. This CDR3 reads CASSFGGNEQFF. The CDR3 coding sequence is TGTGCCAGCAGTTTCGGAGGGAATGAGCAGTTCTTC.

The chain joins TRBV9 to TRBJ2-1, with D possibly being TRBD2 (5 bases). The CDR3 sequence is 14 residues long. Trimming stripped 0 bases from V and 8 bases from J, with 12 bases between. The germline CDR1 and CDR2 sequences are SGDLS and YYNGEE. The CDR3 bases are TGTGCCAGCAGCGTAGTCTCCGCGGGCGATGAGCAGTTCTTC. Translating it yields CASSVVSAGDEQFF.

The chain has TRBV18 and TRBJ2-1; TRBD1 might be the D (5 bases). Germline V CDR1 and CDR2: KGHSH, LQKENI. Trimming removed 1 base at V and 7 bases at J, with 11 bases between. This CDR3 has 14 residues. DNA of the CDR3: TGTGCCAGCTCACCACTGGACAAGATTAATGAGCAGTTCTTC. Translated, it gives CASSPLDKINEQFF.

This clonotype is a singleton in its sample. The chain uses TRBV20-1 and TRBJ2-1; 8 bases line up with TRBD2. CDR3 length equals 16 residues. Germline V gene data show CDR1 as DFQATT and CDR2 as SNEGSKA (reference sequence). V shed 6 bases and J 4 bases; nucleotides not matched to a gene: 14. CDR3 protein: CSAESTGTSIYNEQFF. The CDR3 DNA sequence: TGCAGTGCGGAAAGCACCGGGACTAGTATATACAATGAGCAGTTCTTC.

The chain employs TRBV30 and TRBJ1-1; D is undetermined. V lost 1 base and J lost 1, with 10 bases in between. CDR3 length equals 14 residues. CDR1 is GTSNPN and CDR2 is SVGIG in the germline V gene (reference sequence). The CDR3 sequence is CAWSGGGKNTEAFF. In DNA, the CDR3 is TGTGCCTGGAGTGGGGGAGGTAAGAACACTGAAGCTTTCTTT.

This clonotype is a singleton in its sample. The gene calls are TRBV6-2 or TRBV6-3 and TRBJ2-7; D is perhaps TRBD1 (6 bases). This CDR3 comprises 15 residues. V gave up 6 bases and J gave up 3 bases, with 18 bases separating them. Germline loops: CDR1 MNHEY, CDR2 SVGEGT. CDR3 amino acids: CASRQPGQGRYEQYF. Here the CDR3 DNA reads TGTGCCAGCAGACAACCGGGACAAGGTCGCTACGAGCAGTACTTC.

The chain joins TRBV20-1 to TRBJ2-7, with 7 bases that match TRBD2. Germline assignment: CDR1 DFQATT and CDR2 SNEGSKA (reference sequence). Losses at the gene ends were 7 bases for V and 3 bases for J; bases not matched to a gene: 6. This CDR3 is built from 12 residues. CDR3 amino acids: CSVPAGNYEQYF. In DNA form, the CDR3 reads TGCAGTGTACCAGCGGGGAACTACGAGCAGTACTTC.

The J gene is TRBJ1-1, the V gene TRBV25-1, with D perhaps matching TRBD1 (6 bases). V lost 3 bases and J lost 1, with 12 bases in between. Germline V gene lookup returns CDR1 MGHDK and CDR2 SYGVNS. This CDR3 contains 15 residues. CDR3 region: CASSDWGGQNTEAFF. CDR3 coding DNA: TGTGCCAGCAGTGATTGGGGGGGACAGAACACTGAAGCTTTCTTT.

This chain connects TRBV18 to TRBJ1-2; 8 bases align to TRBD1. The CDR3 runs 16 residues. V trimming: 2 bases; J trimming: 2 bases; junction bases outside the gene matches: 7. The V gene's germline CDR1 is KGHSH and CDR2 LQKENI. CDR3 DNA sequence: TGTGCCAGCTCACCATTAGGGACAGGCCGAAACTATGGCTACACCTTC. It is translated as CASSPLGTGRNYGYTF. The full variable domain, with the rest looked up from reference TRBV18 and TRBJ1-2, is NAGVMQNPRHLVRRRGQEARLRCSPMKGHSHVYWYRQLPEEGLKFMVYLQKENIIDESGMPKERFSAEFPKEGPSILRIQQVVRGDSAAYFCASSPLGTGRNYGYTFGSGTRLTVV.

This clonotype was seen just once. The rearrangement links TRBV20-1 to TRBJ1-4; D unclear. The CDR3 loop spans 13 amino acids. The germline gives CDR1 DFQATT, CDR2 SNEGSKA (reference sequence). The V end lost 4 bases, the J end lost 4 bases, and 10 bases lay between the germline ends. CDR3 residues: CSANWRSNEKLFF. CDR3 nucleotides: TGCAGTGCTAATTGGAGGAGTAATGAAAAACTGTTTTTT.

The rearrangement joins TRBV12-3 or TRBV12-4 to TRBJ1-5; possibly TRBD1 for D (5 bases). V was cut by 7 bases and J by 1 base, with 17 bases left in between. The CDR3 runs to 16 residues. The CDR3 here is CASTLTEGLSNQPQHF. CDR3 DNA sequence: TGTGCCAGCACCCTCACAGAGGGGTTAAGCAATCAGCCCCAGCATTTT.

This clonotype was observed a single time. This chain joins TRBV27 and TRBJ2-4; D gene ambiguous. Looked up from germline, CDR1 is MNHEY and CDR2 is SMNVEV (reference sequence). There are 13 residues in the CDR3. Between the trimmed V and J ends, which lost 6 bases and 0 bases, there was a span of 6 bases. In DNA form, the CDR3 reads TGTGCCAGCAGGATAATAGCCAAAAACATTCAGTACTTC. Its translation: CASRIIAKNIQYF.

The chain joins TRBV5-1 to TRBJ1-5; D possibly corresponds to TRBD1 (5 bases). The germline V gene encodes CDR1 SGHRS and CDR2 YFSETQ. Trimming left V 0 bases short and J 2 bases short, with 9 bases between. The CDR3 spans 15 residues. CDR3 amino acids: CASSLAAGRNQPQHF. CDR3 sequence (DNA): TGCGCCAGCAGCTTGGCCGCGGGGCGCAATCAGCCCCAGCATTTT.

The chain links TRBV28 to TRBJ2-5; either TRBD1 or TRBD2 may supply D (7 bases each). The germline CDR1 and CDR2 sequences are MDHEN and SYDVKM. The CDR3 has 15 residues. Trimming removed 6 bases from V and 5 bases from J, with 19 bases in between. The CDR3 region is CASSAATGEGETQYF. The CDR3 nucleotides read TGTGCCAGCAGCGCGGCAACAGGGGAGGGTGAGACCCAGTACTTC.

The gene calls are TRBV29-1 and TRBJ1-1; D ambiguous. Germline loops: CDR1 SQVTM, CDR2 ANQGSEA. Between the trimmed V and J ends, which lost 4 bases and 0 bases, there was a span of 9 bases. The CDR3 runs to 13 residues. CDR3 loop: CSVGGRLNTEAFF. DNA of the CDR3: TGCAGCGTTGGAGGACGGTTGAACACTGAAGCTTTCTTT.

V gene TRBV7-9 combines with J gene TRBJ2-7; D gene unclear. The V and J ends lost 6 bases and 3 bases respectively, with 9 bases between them. The CDR3 runs to 12 residues. Germline values: CDR1 SEHNR, CDR2 FQNEAQ (reference sequence). The CDR3 spells CASSSQRYEQYF. The DNA of the CDR3 is TGTGCCAGCAGTTCACAGCGCTACGAGCAGTACTTC.

The chain uses TRBV5-1 and TRBJ2-5; TRBD2 matches 9 bases. The junction had 16 bases not matched to a gene; V was cut back by 2 bases and J by 5 bases. The CDR3 sequence is 18 residues long. Germline CDR1 and CDR2: SGHRS and YFSETQ. Written as DNA, the CDR3 is TGCGCCAGCAGCTTAGAGGGACTAGCCTTTGGGGAACCGGAGACCCAGTACTTC. It translates to CASSLEGLAFGEPETQYF.

This chain links TRBV7-2 with TRBJ1-6; a possible D gene is TRBD1 (5 bases). The CDR3 runs to 14 residues. The germline V gene has CDR1 SGHTA and CDR2 FQGNSA. V dropped 2 bases and J dropped 9 bases, with 11 bases sitting between them. Written as DNA, the CDR3 is TGTGCCAGCAGCTTAAAAGGGGCCGGTTCACCCCTCCACTTT. This translates into CASSLKGAGSPLHF.

The chain carries TRBV7-2 and TRBJ2-1; no firm D call. V lost 3 bases to trimming and J lost 4 bases, with 13 bases between them. The germline CDR1 and CDR2 sequences are SGHTA and FQGNSA. The CDR3 consists of 15 residues. The CDR3: CASSFYVVLYNEQFF. The CDR3 nucleotides are TGTGCCAGCAGCTTCTACGTCGTACTATACAATGAGCAGTTCTTC.

This clonotype was detected once. The chain employs TRBV7-9 and TRBJ2-5; tentatively, D is TRBD2 (5 bases). Germline V gives CDR1 SEHNR, CDR2 FQNEAQ (reference sequence). Trimming left V 0 bases short and J 1 base short, with 12 bases between. The CDR3 runs to 16 residues. The CDR3 reads CASSLAGSLSQETQYF. The CDR3 DNA is TGTGCCAGCAGCTTAGCGGGGAGCCTTAGCCAAGAGACCCAGTACTTC.

Only one count was recorded for this clonotype. The rearrangement links TRBV7-2 to TRBJ2-3; 9 bases map to TRBD2. Germline CDR1 reads SGHTA; CDR2 reads FQGNSA. Losses at the gene ends were 7 bases for V and 2 bases for J; bases not matched to a gene: 13. This CDR3 is 17 amino acids long. CDR3 nucleotides: TGTGCCAGCACCCCCATCAGACTAGCGGAGAACACAGATACGCAGTATTTT. Encoded protein: CASTPIRLAENTDTQYF.